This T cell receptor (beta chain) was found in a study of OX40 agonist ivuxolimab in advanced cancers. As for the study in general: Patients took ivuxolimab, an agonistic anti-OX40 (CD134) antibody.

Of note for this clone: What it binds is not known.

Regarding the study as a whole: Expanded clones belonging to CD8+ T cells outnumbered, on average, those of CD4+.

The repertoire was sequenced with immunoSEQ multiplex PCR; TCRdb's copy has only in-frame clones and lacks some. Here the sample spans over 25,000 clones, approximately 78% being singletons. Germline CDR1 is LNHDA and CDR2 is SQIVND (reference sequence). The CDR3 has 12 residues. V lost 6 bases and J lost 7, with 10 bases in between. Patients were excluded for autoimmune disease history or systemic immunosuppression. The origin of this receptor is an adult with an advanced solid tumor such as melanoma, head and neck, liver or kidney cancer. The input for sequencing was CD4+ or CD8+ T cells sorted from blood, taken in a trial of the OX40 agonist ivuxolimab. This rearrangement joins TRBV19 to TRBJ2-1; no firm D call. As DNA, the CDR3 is TGTGCCAGTAGCAACATTGGGAATGAGCAGTTCTTC. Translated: CASSNIGNEQFF.